This is a list of T cell receptor beta chains from one sample in a study of T-cell reconstitution after alpha-beta-depleted transplantation in children. TCRdb re-analysed the PCR reads in MiXCR, keeping a single row per CDR3 protein. The table has about 590,000 distinct CDR3 sequences, 13% seen once. This material consisted of PBMCs, mostly from graft donor cells, taken 360 days after TCRalphabeta/CD19-depleted stem cell transplant. The receptors were sampled from a male patient younger than 18 who had a stem cell transplant for acute myeloid leukemia, so the T cells may come from the graft donor. The CDR3 runs from the conserved cysteine through the conserved F or W. D genes are given only for firm matches. Part of the rows lack a size; the others show once, few, many or a class for expanded clones.

TRBJ2-5	TRBD2	TRBV5-1	few	CASSSGTSGSQETQYF	TGCGCCAGCAGCTCCGGGACTAGCGGGAGCCAAGAGACCCAGTACTTC
TRBJ2-7	TRBD2	TRBV29-1	many	CSVRGRAGVTSGSSYEQYF	TGCAGCGTCCGTGGACGGGCAGGGGTAACTAGCGGGAGCTCCTACGAGCAGTACTTC
TRBJ2-7	TRBD2	TRBV6-5	NA	CASSYSGLVVNEQYF	TGTGCCAGCAGTTACTCCGGACTAGTGGTAAACGAGCAGTACTTC
TRBJ1-1	TRBD1	TRBV5-6	few	CASSATDRGPGEAFF	TGTGCCAGCAGCGCCACGGACAGGGGGCCAGGTGAAGCTTTCTTT
TRBJ2-1	TRBD2	TRBV28	few	CASSPWLLAAQYNEQFF	TGTGCCAGCAGTCCTTGGCTACTAGCGGCCCAATACAATGAGCAGTTCTTC
TRBJ2-7	TRBD2	TRBV20-1	NA	CSASSGRADEQYF	TGCAGTGCCTCTAGCGGGAGGGCCGATGAGCAGTACTTC
TRBJ2-7	NA	TRBV15	many	CATSRDPGLSYEQYF	TGTGCCACCAGCAGAGATCCTGGCCTGTCCTACGAGCAGTACTTC
TRBJ2-7	NA	TRBV7-2	NA	CASSREGLGRPYEQYF	TGTGCCAGCAGCCGAGAAGGGCTAGGCAGACCCTACGAGCAGTACTTC
TRBJ2-7	TRBD2	TRBV30	few	CAWSGLAEIYEQYF	TGTGCCTGGAGTGGCCTAGCGGAGATCTACGAGCAGTACTTC
TRBJ1-1	NA	TRBV30	NA	CAWRWGSNTEAFF	TGTGCCTGGAGGTGGGGATCGAACACTGAAGCTTTCTTT
TRBJ2-1	NA	TRBV27	few	CASSQGHSPFLYNEQFF	TGTGCCAGCAGTCAAGGACATAGCCCCTTCCTCTACAATGAGCAGTTCTTC
TRBJ2-1	TRBD2	TRBV20-1	NA	CSATGLAGAGNEQFF	TGCAGTGCTACAGGACTAGCGGGAGCAGGAAATGAGCAGTTCTTC
TRBJ2-2	NA	TRBV28	few	CASSLWDGELFF	TGTGCCAGCAGTTTATGGGACGGGGAGCTGTTTTTT
TRBJ2-7	TRBD1	TRBV29-1	few	CSVEGYRGVYEQYF	TGCAGCGTTGAAGGGTACAGGGGAGTCTACGAGCAGTACTTC
TRBJ2-3	TRBD2	TRBV6-1	NA	CASSGERGSGDLTDTQYF	TGTGCCAGCAGTGGAGAGCGGGGTAGCGGGGACCTCACAGATACGCAGTATTTT
TRBJ2-6	NA	TRBV20-1	NA	CSARVLSVGISGANVLTF	TGCAGTGCTAGAGTACTAAGCGTAGGAATCTCTGGGGCCAACGTCCTGACTTTC
TRBJ2-1	NA	TRBV28	many	CASSSRISSQRYNEQFF	TGTGCCAGCAGTTCCCGGATCTCTTCCCAGAGGTACAATGAGCAGTTCTTC
TRBJ2-1	TRBD2	TRBV20-1	few	CSAGRLAGGGNEQFF	TGCAGTGCGGGTAGGCTAGCGGGAGGGGGCAATGAGCAGTTCTTC
TRBJ2-7	TRBD1	TRBV6-5	many	CASSYGTGFSEQYF	TGTGCCAGCAGTTACGGGACAGGGTTTTCCGAGCAGTACTTC